This T cell receptor (beta chain) was recovered during a study of T cell clones after liver transplantation. About the study: Apart from three HCV-positive recipients, transplants were for non-autoimmune, non-viral reasons. Without induction therapy, subjects received standard immunosuppression until 12-24 months post-transplant.

Assay used: immunoSEQ multiplex PCR; TCRdb lists only in-frame clones, some missing. The table records 50,000 or so clones, 55% to 75% of them present only once. CDR1 SGHAT and CDR2 FQNNGV come from the germline V gene. V lost 8 bases and J 1 base, leaving 9 bases between the germline ends. The CDR3 is 12 amino acids. Comments on this clone: The antigen is not known.

Study observations and caveats: Migration into the graft, not deletion, may explain lost graft donor-reactive T cells.

The V and J genes are TRBV11-2 and TRBJ2-7; D not certain. The starting material was CD4+ T cells from blood, obtained around 54 months after liver transplant. This receptor was identified in a human patient who received a liver transplant. A share of the T cells may be of graft donor origin. CDR3 DNA sequence: TGTGCCAGCCTCGGACGGTCCTACGAGCAGTACTTC. Its translation: CASLGRSYEQYF.